The TCR beta chain under discussion was sequenced for a study of cytomegalovirus exposure and HLA in healthy donors. With 60 Vbeta and 13 Jbeta primers, the PCR was carried out. Using immunoSEQ multiplex PCR, the repertoire was profiled, and TCRdb retains in-frame clones only, with some absent. The sample consists of around 190,000 clones, almost 80% of them appearing once. General study results and limits: In a later analysis, TCR beta V- and J-gene trimming was associated with a missense DCLRE1C variant. In vitro work confirmed that a few CMV-associated chains recognize CMV antigens. The investigators catalogued 150 to 200 TCR beta chains as cytomegalovirus-associated. HLA alleles showed associations with some 15,000 TCR beta sequences in a later analysis, at a 0.05 false discovery rate.

As concerns this clone: Its antigen is currently unknown.

The germline V and J ends were trimmed by 3 bases and 4 bases, with 7 bases remaining between them. Germline values: CDR1 SGHNT, CDR2 YENEEA. The CDR3 consists of 13 residues. The clonotype comes from a woman aged 18-29 years in good health and CMV-seronegative. The V gene is TRBV11-3, the J gene TRBJ2-1; the D gene is possibly TRBD1 (5 bases). Specimen: PBMCs. The chain's CDR3 is CASSLDTYNEQFF. The CDR3, as DNA: TGTGCCAGCAGCTTGGACACTTACAATGAGCAGTTCTTC.